A selection of T cell receptor beta chains follows, all from one sample in a study of PD-L1 blockade in urothelial cancer. This table comes from immunoSEQ multiplex PCR, and its TCRdb copy is limited to in-frame clones, with some not included. The profile shows just over 35,000 clones, roughly 36% of them singletons. Sample: tumor tissue, taken before atezolizumab (anti-PD-L1) treatment. Every receptor here comes from a man aged 55-75 years with urothelial cancer. Both conserved end residues are part of each CDR3. Each record gives: V gene, J gene, clone size, D gene, CDR3 protein, CDR3 DNA. The D gene is left open where the match is weak. Clone size appears in some rows only: once, few, many, or a class for an expanded clone.

TRBV29-1	TRBJ1-2	-	TRBD1	CSDQGQGDGYTF	TGCAGCGACCAAGGACAGGGTGATGGCTACACCTTC
TRBV5-1	TRBJ2-7	-	TRBD1	CASSSQGERYEQYF	TGCGCCAGCAGCTCACAGGGGGAGAGGTACGAGCAGTACTTC
TRBV18	TRBJ2-7	few	TRBD1	CASSPETGPYEQYF	TGTGCCAGCTCACCCGAGACAGGGCCCTACGAGCAGTACTTC
TRBV11-3	TRBJ2-5	few	TRBD1	CASSETDRGRRYRETQYF	TGTGCCAGCAGCGAGACAGACAGGGGGCGCCGGTATCGAGAGACCCAGTACTTC
TRBV11-3	TRBJ2-3	-	TRBD2	CASSLRPTSGGIDTQYF	TGTGCCAGCAGCCTACGACCGACTAGCGGGGGGATAGATACGCAGTATTTT
TRBV5-1	TRBJ2-1	-	TRBD1	CASSPGQGAPGEQFF	TGCGCCAGCAGCCCCGGACAGGGGGCGCCGGGTGAGCAGTTCTTC
TRBV25-1	TRBJ1-6	medium-sized	-	CASSESGGESSPLHF	TGTGCCAGCAGTGAATCCGGGGGAGAAAGTTCACCCCTCCACTTT
TRBV6-8	TRBJ1-3	many	-	CASSSGRSGNTIYF	TGTGCCAGCAGTTCAGGACGCTCTGGAAACACCATATATTTT
TRBV5-1	TRBJ1-2	-	-	CASSSRGEGSYGYTF	TGCGCCAGCAGCTCACGGGGGGAAGGGAGCTATGGCTACACCTTC
TRBV6-8	TRBJ1-2	-	-	CASNNRDRANYGYTF	TGTGCCAGCAATAACAGGGACCGAGCTAACTATGGCTACACCTTC
TRBV11-3	TRBJ2-2	few	-	CASSFDPSLTGELFF	TGTGCCAGCAGCTTCGATCCTAGCCTCACCGGGGAGCTGTTTTTT
TRBV5-1	TRBJ2-2	once	-	CASTSSTRSGELFF	TGCGCCAGCACTTCCTCTACTCGATCCGGGGAGCTGTTTTTT
TRBV6-7	TRBJ2-7	few	-	CASSYESSSYEQYF	TGTGCCAGCAGTTACGAGTCTAGTTCCTACGAGCAGTACTTC
TRBV14	TRBJ1-1	-	-	CASKPLGRGMNTEAFF	TGTGCCAGCAAACCCCTGGGACGGGGAATGAACACTGAAGCTTTCTTT
TRBV11-3	TRBJ2-5	medium-sized	-	CASSRPGVQETQYF	TGTGCCAGCAGCCGTCCCGGGGTCCAAGAGACCCAGTACTTC
TRBV28	TRBJ1-3	-	TRBD1	CASRRGGVGNTIYF	TGTGCCAGCAGGCGAGGGGGCGTTGGAAACACCATATATTTT
TRBV9	TRBJ2-7	few	-	CASSAGGGGEYEQYF	TGTGCCAGCAGCGCTGGGGGCGGGGGCGAGTACGAGCAGTACTTC
TRBV14	TRBJ2-7	-	-	CASSQTAYEQYF	TGTGCCAGCAGCCAGACAGCCTACGAGCAGTACTTC
TRBV30	TRBJ1-1	once	TRBD1	CAWSTSGGTGSEAFF	TGTGCCTGGAGTACCTCCGGCGGGACAGGGAGTGAAGCTTTCTTT
TRBV14	TRBJ1-6	-	TRBD1	CASCTGGGSPLHF	TGTGCCAGCTGTACAGGGGGCGGTTCACCCCTCCACTTT
TRBV19	TRBJ1-2	-	TRBD1	CASSRQDRGLYGYTF	TGTGCCAGTAGTAGACAGGACAGGGGACTATATGGCTACACCTTC
TRBV6-8	TRBJ2-2	few	-	CASSYSDRRTGELFF	TGTGCCAGCAGTTACTCGGACAGACGAACCGGGGAGCTGTTTTTT
TRBV15	TRBJ2-3	few	TRBD2	CATSRQLATSTDTQYF	TGTGCCACCAGCAGACAACTAGCGACTAGCACAGATACGCAGTATTTT
TRBV18	TRBJ1-2	few	-	CASSPPTAYYGGYTF	TGTGCCAGCTCACCCCCGACAGCGTACTATGGTGGCTACACCTTC
TRBV6-7	TRBJ2-7	few	-	CASRRNSLSSPYEQYF	TGTGCCAGCAGAAGAAACAGTCTATCCTCGCCCTACGAGCAGTACTTC
TRBV1	TRBJ2-5	few	-	CASSYTQGRDQETQYF	TGCGCCAGCAGCTACACCCAGGGTAGGGACCAAGAGACCCAGTACTTC
TRBV28	TRBJ2-5	-	-	CASSSPTTGRVGGETQYF	TGTGCCAGCAGTTCACCTACGACAGGGCGCGTGGGGGGAGAGACCCAGTACTTC
TRBV6-8	TRBJ2-1	many	TRBD1	CASSLGQGAANEQFF	TGTGCCAGCAGTTTGGGACAGGGGGCGGCCAATGAGCAGTTCTTC
TRBV30	TRBJ1-5	-	-	CAWSASTVQPQHF	TGTGCCTGGAGTGCGTCGACAGTTCAGCCCCAGCATTTT
TRBV18	TRBJ1-3	-	-	CASSPRTDSGNTIYF	TGTGCCAGCTCACCACGAACCGACTCTGGAAACACCATATATTTT
TRBV9	TRBJ2-6	many	-	CASSPLGSAGSGANVLTF	TGTGCCAGCAGCCCCCTGGGTAGCGCCGGCTCTGGGGCCAACGTCCTGACTTTC
TRBV6-8	TRBJ2-3	-	TRBD2	CASRTPALERESTDTQYF	TGTGCCAGCAGAACTCCCGCCCTGGAGCGGGAGTCAACAGATACGCAGTATTTT
TRBV10-2	TRBJ1-1	few	-	CASSQAGASTEAFF	TGCGCCAGCAGTCAAGCGGGGGCTAGCACTGAAGCTTTCTTT
TRBV23-1	TRBJ2-7	-	-	CASSQAIPSLYEQYF	TGCGCCAGCAGCCAAGCTATACCTTCCTTATACGAGCAGTACTTC
TRBV19	TRBJ2-1	-	TRBD2	CASSIATSGRAFGQFF	TGTGCCAGTAGTATAGCTACTAGCGGGAGGGCCTTCGGGCAGTTCTTC
TRBV9	TRBJ1-2	-	-	CASSDGRYYGYTF	TGTGCCAGCAGTGACGGTCGTTACTATGGCTACACCTTC
TRBV28	TRBJ2-5	-	TRBD1	CASSKGQTQETQYF	TGTGCCAGCAGCAAGGGACAGACCCAAGAGACCCAGTACTTC
TRBV19	TRBJ1-6	-	-	CASRRQWDGSPLHF	TGTGCCAGTAGACGACAGTGGGATGGTTCACCCCTCCACTTT
TRBV19	TRBJ2-3	-	TRBD1	CASSIAQGSTDTQYF	TGTGCCAGTAGTATAGCACAGGGGAGCACAGATACGCAGTATTTT
TRBV18	TRBJ1-5	medium-sized	TRBD1	CASSPYASAGTGLNQPQHF	TGTGCCAGCTCACCGTACGCTTCAGCCGGGACAGGGCTCAATCAGCCCCAGCATTTT
TRBV28	TRBJ2-7	few	-	CASSLSLPGFEQYF	TGTGCCAGCAGTTTATCTTTACCTGGGTTTGAGCAGTACTTC
TRBV6-8	TRBJ2-2	-	-	CASKQALNTGELFF	TGTGCCAGCAAACAGGCATTAAACACCGGGGAGCTGTTTTTT
TRBV18	TRBJ1-1	few	-	CASSPSFLSETENTEAFF	TGTGCCAGCTCACCTAGCTTTTTGTCCGAGACAGAAAACACTGAAGCTTTCTTT
TRBV29-1	TRBJ1-1	-	-	CSVEEHRNTEAFF	TGCAGCGTTGAAGAACATAGGAACACTGAAGCTTTCTTT
TRBV6-8	TRBJ1-5	-	-	CASSYSGFGGASQPQHF	TGTGCCAGCAGTTACTCGGGGTTTGGGGGTGCGAGTCAGCCCCAGCATTTT
TRBV18	TRBJ2-1	-	-	CASSPWTARNEQFF	TGTGCCAGCTCACCTTGGACCGCCCGGAATGAGCAGTTCTTC
TRBV29-1	TRBJ2-4	-	-	CSVAASDKIQYF	TGCAGCGTTGCAGCCTCGGATAAGATTCAGTACTTC
TRBV28	TRBJ2-5	-	TRBD1	CASSTPGQNGETQYF	TGTGCCAGCAGCACCCCGGGACAGAACGGAGAGACCCAGTACTTC
TRBV18	TRBJ2-7	once	TRBD1	CASSPQSGRGLYEQYF	TGTGCCAGCTCACCACAGTCAGGCAGGGGGCTATACGAGCAGTACTTC
TRBV11-3	TRBJ1-3	few	-	CASSFADGVNTIYF	TGTGCCAGCAGCTTCGCGGACGGAGTGAACACCATATATTTT
TRBV29-1	TRBJ1-4	-	TRBD1	CSVAGQGNEKLFF	TGCAGCGTTGCAGGACAGGGGAATGAAAAACTGTTTTTT
TRBV30	TRBJ2-2	-	TRBD2	CAGTPGLAGSGELFF	TGTGCCGGTACCCCGGGACTAGCGGGTTCCGGGGAGCTGTTTTTT
TRBV19	TRBJ1-2	-	-	CASSTLDSGGYGYTF	TGTGCCAGTAGTACACTTGATTCGGGAGGCTATGGCTACACCTTC
TRBV4-1	TRBJ1-1	few	-	CASSQDGATEAFF	TGCGCCAGCAGCCAAGACGGGGCCACTGAAGCTTTCTTT
TRBV5-1	TRBJ1-6	few	-	CASSNTDSAGEPLHF	TGCGCCAGCAGCAACACGGACAGTGCCGGGGAACCCCTCCACTTT
TRBV6-8	TRBJ1-5	few	-	CAAWGGRVNQPQHF	TGTGCCGCCTGGGGGGGGCGGGTCAATCAGCCCCAGCATTTT
TRBV19	TRBJ2-7	-	TRBD1	CASSSQGGSYEQYF	TGTGCCAGTAGTTCACAGGGGGGTTCCTACGAGCAGTACTTC
TRBV28	TRBJ2-7	-	TRBD2	CASRAGAYEQYF	TGTGCCAGCAGGGCGGGAGCCTACGAGCAGTACTTC